These 4 T cell receptor beta chains share one sample of origin, sequenced in a study of T cell responses to AZD1222 COVID-19 vaccine. Assay used: immunoSEQ multiplex PCR; TCRdb lists only in-frame clones, some missing. The sample yields tens of thousands of clones, 86% seen once. The source material was peripheral blood, sampled on day 0 of AZD1222 vaccination. The origin of the receptors is an adult in good health.

The CDR3 bases are TGCGCCAGCAGCTCGGGACAGGAGGTCAATGAGCAGTTCTTC. Residues: CASSSGQEVNEQFF. The V call is TRBV5-1, the J call TRBJ2-1; 8 nucleotides line up with TRBD1. V lost 3 bases and J lost 6; bases outside the gene matches: 5. CDR1 and CDR2 from the germline V gene are SGHRS and YFSETQ. The CDR3 loop spans 14 amino acids.

The chain has TRBV29-1 and TRBJ1-3; D unclear. V lost 5 bases to trimming and J lost 0 bases, with 8 bases between them. The CDR3 is made up of 13 amino acids. Germline CDR1 reads SQVTM; CDR2 reads ANQGSEA. DNA of the CDR3: TGCAGCGTTCTCCAGGACTCTGGAAACACCATATATTTT. Its translation: CSVLQDSGNTIYF.

This clone turned up a few times. The V gene is TRBV11-2, the J gene TRBJ1-2, with D unresolved. Germline values: CDR1 SGHAT, CDR2 FQNNGV. Trimming cost V 2 bases and J 5 bases, with 15 bases left between them. The CDR3 loop spans 15 amino acids. As DNA, the CDR3 is TGTGCCAGCAGCTTACGTACGACCGGCGGGTATGGCTACACCTTC. Amino acids: CASSLRTTGGYGYTF.

This sequence joins TRBV19 and TRBJ2-1, with 11 bases aligning to TRBD2. Germline V gives CDR1 LNHDA, CDR2 SQIVND (reference sequence). The CDR3 loop spans 17 amino acids. Losses at the gene ends were 3 bases for V and 6 bases for J; bases not matched to a gene: 10. The CDR3 nucleotides read TGTGCCAGTAGTATGGCGGTTAGCGGGGGGGCCTCCAATGAGCAGTTCTTC. This translates into CASSMAVSGGASNEQFF.